This T cell receptor beta chain came from a study of cytomegalovirus exposure and HLA in healthy donors. Turning to the study itself: An earlier analysis identified 117 million unique TCR beta sequences in approximately 190 million T cells.

The PCR contained 60 Vbeta and 13 Jbeta primers. Libraries were prepared by immunoSEQ multiplex PCR; TCRdb keeps only in-frame clonotypes and omits some of them. The sample includes 55,000 to 80,000 clones, about 81% seen only once; the top ten take about an eighth. V lost 2 bases and J 3 bases, leaving 5 bases between the germline ends. The CDR3 runs 12 residues. CDR1 and CDR2 from the germline V gene are MNHNS and SASEGT. A word on this clone: Its specificity is unknown.

Overall study findings and caveats: On later analysis, the bulk of CMV-associated TCR beta chains appeared to be HLA-restricted. Several of the most significant clusters appeared, in a later analysis, to be linked to common viral pathogens.

What was sequenced was PBMCs. The rearrangement joins TRBV6-1 to TRBJ2-7; D gene uncertain. This TCR derives from a man between 65 and 85 years old in good health and CMV-seronegative. CDR3 sequence: CASSELIYEQYF. The CDR3 DNA follows: TGTGCCAGCAGTGAACTAATCTACGAGCAGTACTTC.